Following are 32 T cell receptor beta chains from one sample sequenced in a study of shared clonotypes between healthy human individuals. The table came from immunoSEQ multiplex PCR; TCRdb's copy has only in-frame clones and leaves some out. The table lists about 980,000 clones, approximately 80% of them singletons, with about 1.5% in the top ten. The sequenced sample was memory CD4+ T cells sorted from blood. Indicated subset: CD45RA-negative fraction. The receptors shown here come from a man younger than 35 in good health.

The genes are TRBV5-1 and TRBJ1-4, with D unclear. Germline lookup yields CDR1 SGHRS and CDR2 YFSETQ. Deletions cut 7 bases from V and 8 bases from J, with 27 bases between. The CDR3 contains 17 residues. CDR3 protein: CASAEGSGRGNGEKLFF. CDR3 DNA: TGCGCCAGCGCCGAGGGTTCGGGAAGAGGTAACGGCGAAAAACTGTTTTTT.

This clone was detected only once. This chain connects TRBV5-1 to TRBJ1-5, with a tentative D call TRBD1 (5 bases). Trimming took 4 bases from V and 4 from J, leaving 12 bases between them. Germline CDR1 reads SGHRS; CDR2 reads YFSETQ. The CDR3 covers 14 residues. The CDR3 sequence: CASSPGNTNQPQHF. CDR3 DNA: TGCGCCAGCAGCCCAGGGAATACTAATCAGCCCCAGCATTTT. Together with reference TRBV5-1 and TRBJ1-5, the CDR3 gives the full variable domain: KAGVTQTPRYLIKTRGQQVTLSCSPISGHRSVSWYQQTPGQGLQFLFEYFSETQRNKGNFPGRFSGRQFSNSRSEMNVSTLELGDSALYLCASSPGNTNQPQHFGDGTRLSIL.

The chain is built from TRBV27 and TRBJ2-7; D gene unclear. Germline loops: CDR1 MNHEY, CDR2 SMNVEV (reference sequence). Trimming pared 5 bases from V and 6 bases from J, leaving 14 bases between. The CDR3 is made up of 13 amino acids. Here the CDR3 reads CASSRNEPGEQYF. The CDR3 DNA reads as TGTGCCAGCAGTCGGAACGAGCCTGGCGAGCAGTACTTC.

This chain links TRBV2 with TRBJ1-2; 9 positions match TRBD1. Germline V gene lookup returns CDR1 SNHLY and CDR2 FYNNEI. The CDR3 has 14 amino acids. V lost 4 bases, J lost 6 bases, and 6 bases stayed unmatched. Written as DNA, the CDR3 is TGTGCCAGCAGTGGACTCCGGGACAGGGATGGCTACACCTTC. Its translation: CASSGLRDRDGYTF.

In its sample, this clone was seen once. The chain has TRBV7-6 and TRBJ2-7; D ambiguous. Trimming shortened V by 5 bases and J by 2 bases, and 7 bases separated the two germline ends. Germline V gene sequence: CDR1 SGHVS, CDR2 FNYEAQ. The CDR3 has 12 residues. As DNA, the CDR3 is TGTGCCAGCAGCCTCACGACCTACGAGCAGTACTTC. This translates into CASSLTTYEQYF.

In its sample, this clone was seen once. This chain uses TRBV7-9 with TRBJ1-3; unclear D gene. The CDR3 contains 14 residues. Germline CDR1 and CDR2: SEHNR and FQNEAQ (reference sequence). Trimming removed 1 base from V and 4 bases from J, with 8 bases in between. The CDR3 loop is CASSLGSLGNTIYF. The CDR3 DNA reads TGTGCCAGCAGCTTAGGGAGCCTAGGAAACACCATATATTTT.

The rearrangement links TRBV4-1 to TRBJ1-2; TRBD1 might be the D (6 bases). CDR3 size: 16 residues. CDR1 MGHRA and CDR2 YSYEKL come from the germline V gene. V was cut by 1 base and J by 3 bases, with 15 bases left in between. This CDR3 is CASSQVSTGTHYGYTF. CDR3 nucleotide sequence: TGCGCCAGCAGCCAAGTGAGCACCGGGACACACTATGGCTACACCTTC.

This clone was picked up a small number of times. Other DNA variants within this sample encode the same CDR3. This rearrangement joins TRBV18 to TRBJ1-6; maybe TRBD1 (5 bases). This CDR3 contains 13 residues. Per germline, CDR1 KGHSH and CDR2 LQKENI. V was clipped by 4 bases and J by 7 bases, with 8 bases between them. The CDR3 DNA reads as TGTGCCAGCTCACGGGAGGGGAATTCACCCCTCCACTTT. Amino acid sequence: CASSREGNSPLHF.

The chain combines TRBV5-4 with TRBJ1-1; no clear D. V lost 2 bases, J lost 0 bases, and 5 bases lay in between. Germline V gives CDR1 SGHNT, CDR2 YYREEE (reference sequence). This CDR3 has 13 amino acids. In DNA form, the CDR3 reads TGTGCCAGCAGCTTTGAGATGAACACTGAAGCTTTCTTT. Translated: CASSFEMNTEAFF. Full variable domain (missing parts from reference TRBV5-4 and TRBJ1-1): ETGVTQSPTHLIKTRGQQVTLRCSSQSGHNTVSWYQQALGQGPQFIFQYYREEENGRGNFPPRFSGLQFPNYSSELNVNALELDDSALYLCASSFEMNTEAFFGQGTRLTVV.

The chain joins TRBV29-1 to TRBJ1-5; D might be TRBD1 (6 bases). Per germline, CDR1 SQVTM and CDR2 ANQGSEA. V was cut by 6 bases and J by 1 base, with 13 bases left in between. The CDR3 consists of 14 residues. The CDR3 nucleotides are TGCAGCGTGAAGCAGGGGAGCAGCAATCAGCCCCAGCATTTT. Protein product: CSVKQGSSNQPQHF.

This clone was counted a few times. This rearrangement joins TRBV6-6 to TRBJ1-1; TRBD1 is a possible D gene (5 bases). Germline CDR1 and CDR2: MNHNY and SVGAGI (reference sequence). CDR3 length equals 13 residues. Between the trimmed V and J ends, which lost 4 bases and 4 bases, there was a span of 10 bases. The CDR3 protein is CASSSLDITEAFF. DNA of the CDR3: TGTGCCAGCAGTTCCCTGGACATCACTGAAGCTTTCTTT.

The V and J genes are TRBV2 and TRBJ2-2; D gene uncertain. Germline CDR1 SNHLY, CDR2 FYNNEI. V lost 2 bases and J lost 0, with 4 bases in between. The length of the CDR3 is 14 residues. CDR3 coding DNA: TGTGCCAGCAGTGAACACCCGAACACCGGGGAGCTGTTTTTT. This gives the protein CASSEHPNTGELFF.

The chain employs TRBV18 and TRBJ1-1, with 7 bases fitting TRBD1. The CDR3 runs 17 residues. The J segment lost 1 base and the V segment lost 0 bases, leaving 8 bases of the junction unmatched. The V gene's germline CDR1 is KGHSH and CDR2 LQKENI. The DNA for the CDR3 is TGTGCCAGCTCACCACCCGACTTCACAGGGGCGAACACTGAAGCTTTCTTT. It specifies CASSPPDFTGANTEAFF.

The V gene is TRBV18, the J gene TRBJ2-7, with 9 positions matching TRBD1. Germline V CDR1 and CDR2: KGHSH, LQKENI. CDR3 length: 13 amino acids. The V segment lost 9 bases and the J segment 5 bases; nucleotides outside the gene matches: 8. CDR3 bases: TGTGCCAGTCCTAGGACAGGGGCCCACGAGCAGTACTTC. Its protein product is CASPRTGAHEQYF.

The V gene is TRBV7-2, the J gene TRBJ1-5; D is ambiguous. The CDR3 has 16 amino acids. Deletions cut 4 bases from V and 9 bases from J, with 22 bases between. CDR1 is SGHTA, CDR2 FQGNSA, per germline. The CDR3 region is CASSSRGAPGSRPQHF. CDR3 nucleotides: TGTGCCAGCAGCTCGCGGGGAGCTCCCGGGAGTCGGCCCCAGCATTTT.

The chain uses TRBV7-8 and TRBJ2-1; tentative D call: TRBD2 (6 bases). Trimming took off 1 base at V and 1 base at J, with 8 bases between the two ends. The CDR3 loop spans 15 amino acids. Germline V lookup: CDR1 SGHVS, CDR2 FQNEAQ. CDR3 in amino acids: CASSLDAGSYNEQFF. The CDR3, as DNA: TGTGCCAGCAGCTTAGATGCGGGGTCCTACAATGAGCAGTTCTTC.

This clone appeared a few times. The CDR3 loop reads CASSPPNQGTEAFF. CDR3 nucleotide sequence: TGCGCCAGCAGCCCTCCCAATCAAGGCACTGAAGCTTTCTTT. J is TRBJ1-1 and V is TRBV4-1; no firm D call. The ends were cut back, 4 bases at V and 4 bases at J, with 13 bases in the middle. CDR3 size: 14 residues. CDR1 is MGHRA, CDR2 YSYEKL, per germline.

The genes are TRBV28 and TRBJ1-4; D remains ambiguous. The CDR3 extends over 14 amino acids. Germline assignment: CDR1 MDHEN and CDR2 SYDVKM. V was trimmed by 1 base and J by 7 bases, leaving 10 bases between them. CDR3 residues: CASSLLGSIEKLFF. In DNA form, the CDR3 reads TGTGCCAGCAGTTTATTAGGCAGTATTGAAAAACTGTTTTTT.

This chain joins TRBV10-3 and TRBJ2-7; 9 nucleotides align to TRBD1. Trimming took 4 bases from V and 4 from J; bases not matched to a gene: 11. Germline V gene sequence: CDR1 ENHRY, CDR2 SYGVKD. This CDR3 comprises 16 residues. The DNA for the CDR3 is TGTGCCATCAGTGGGCCAGGGGGACAGGGAAGTTACGAGCAGTACTTC. Translating gives CAISGPGGQGSYEQYF.

V gene TRBV7-2 combines with J gene TRBJ2-1, with D possibly matching TRBD2 (6 bases). Germline-derived CDR1 and CDR2 are SGHTA and FQGNSA. Trimming removed 5 bases from V and 7 bases from J, with 15 bases in between. This CDR3 is built from 14 residues. The CDR3 DNA is TGTGCCAGCAGCCTATACGGGACTCAGAATGAGCAGTTCTTC. Its protein is CASSLYGTQNEQFF.

The chain joins TRBV18 to TRBJ1-4; the D is unclear. This CDR3 region has 15 residues. Per the germline V gene, CDR1 is KGHSH and CDR2 is LQKENI. Trimming stripped 6 bases from V and 0 bases from J, with 11 bases between. CDR3 loop: CASSGDGATNEKLFF. Here the CDR3 DNA reads TGTGCCAGCTCGGGCGACGGTGCAACTAATGAAAAACTGTTTTTT. Full variable domain (outside the CDR3, taken from reference TRBV18 and TRBJ1-4): NAGVMQNPRHLVRRRGQEARLRCSPMKGHSHVYWYRQLPEEGLKFMVYLQKENIIDESGMPKERFSAEFPKEGPSILRIQQVVRGDSAAYFCASSGDGATNEKLFFGSGTQLSVL.

The rearrangement links TRBV5-1 to TRBJ2-3, with 8 bases that match TRBD2. J was trimmed by 2 bases and V by 4 bases; bases with no gene match: 6. CDR1 and CDR2 from the germline V gene are SGHRS and YFSETQ. This CDR3 contains 15 residues. CDR3 nucleotide sequence: TGCGCCAGCAGCGTCGGACTAGCTCCCACAGATACGCAGTATTTT. It specifies CASSVGLAPTDTQYF.

This chain links TRBV10-3 with TRBJ2-5, with 13 bases matching TRBD2. The CDR3 sequence is 15 residues long. Germline V gene data show CDR1 as ENHRY and CDR2 as SYGVKD. With V trimmed by 10 bases and J by 4 bases, 9 bases remained unmatched. The CDR3, as DNA: TGTGCCACTGCGGGACTAGCGGGAATTGTAGAGACCCAGTACTTC. This gives the protein CATAGLAGIVETQYF.

The J gene is TRBJ2-7, the V gene TRBV7-2; 11 bases map to TRBD2. CDR1 and CDR2 from the germline V gene are SGHTA and FQGNSA. The CDR3 is 17 residues long. Trimming took 2 bases from V and 6 from J; bases not matched to a gene: 12. The CDR3 coding sequence is TGTGCCAGCAGCTTAATTAGCGGGAGGGCTGTCTCGGGCGAGCAGTACTTC. Translated: CASSLISGRAVSGEQYF.

As to this clone: This specimen includes other DNA sequences encoding the same CDR3. The genes are TRBV4-1 and TRBJ2-1; 12 bases are a match to TRBD2. This CDR3 contains 15 residues. The germline CDR1 and CDR2 sequences are MGHRA and YSYEKL. V dropped 4 bases and J dropped 5; count of bases not matched to a gene: 3. Here the CDR3 reads CASSPRLAGDNEQFF. The DNA of the CDR3 is TGCGCCAGCAGCCCCCGACTAGCGGGAGACAATGAGCAGTTCTTC.

The chain couples TRBV5-6 to TRBJ1-5, with D unresolved. The CDR3 runs to 15 residues. Germline values: CDR1 SGHDT, CDR2 YYEEEE. The ends were cut back, 4 bases at V and 0 bases at J, with 11 bases in the middle. As DNA, the CDR3 is TGTGCCAGCAGCGCCGGACGGTTTAGCAATCAGCCCCAGCATTTT. Its translation is CASSAGRFSNQPQHF.

This clone was seen more than once but under ten times. The chain combines TRBV28 with TRBJ2-7; D not resolved. The V and J ends lost 9 bases and 3 bases respectively, with 12 bases between them. Germline V CDR1 and CDR2: MDHEN, SYDVKM. This CDR3 is 12 amino acids long. CDR3 in amino acids: CASNRLLYEQYF. In DNA form, the CDR3 reads TGTGCCAGTAACAGATTACTCTACGAGCAGTACTTC.

This sequence joins TRBV4-3 and TRBJ2-1, with D possibly being TRBD2 (5 bases). The V and J ends lost 0 bases and 16 bases respectively, with 16 bases between them. The CDR3 is 13 amino acids. Germline V gene lookup returns CDR1 LGHNA and CDR2 YSLEER. The CDR3 region is CASSQDGETRHFF. In DNA, the CDR3 is TGCGCCAGCAGCCAAGATGGGGAGACTCGACATTTCTTC.

This chain joins TRBV5-5 and TRBJ2-7; unclear D gene. V shed 0 bases and J shed 0 bases, with 13 bases lying between them. The CDR3 sequence is 16 residues long. Germline V gene lookup returns CDR1 SGHKS and CDR2 YYEKEE (reference sequence). CDR3 nucleotides: TGTGCCAGCAGCTTGGCTCCCGGCACGAGCTCCTACGAGCAGTACTTC. This translates into CASSLAPGTSSYEQYF. Together with reference TRBV5-5 and TRBJ2-7, the CDR3 gives the full variable domain: DAGVTQSPTHLIKTRGQQVTLRCSPISGHKSVSWYQQVLGQGPQFIFQYYEKEERGRGNFPDRFSARQFPNYSSELNVNALLLGDSALYLCASSLAPGTSSYEQYFGPGTRLTVT.

DNA of the CDR3: TGTGCCTGGAATTTACAGGGAGGAGGCACTGAAGCTTTCTTT. It translates to CAWNLQGGGTEAFF. This chain connects TRBV30 to TRBJ1-1; weak D call: TRBD1 (6 bases). The germline V gene encodes CDR1 GTSNPN and CDR2 SVGIG (reference sequence). Trimming took off 4 bases at V and 4 bases at J, with 16 bases between the two ends. The CDR3 covers 14 residues.

Regarding this clone: Other DNA sequences in the sample encode the same CDR3. The chain links TRBV18 to TRBJ2-7; 11 positions agree with TRBD1. The CDR3 covers 14 residues. Trimming at V came to 6 bases and at J to 4 bases, leaving 5 bases not matched to a gene. CDR1 and CDR2 (germline): KGHSH, LQKENI. The CDR3 nucleotides are TGTGCCAGCTCGCCAGGACAGGGGGCTTACGAGCAGTACTTC. Translating gives CASSPGQGAYEQYF.

The chain employs TRBV2 and TRBJ2-5, with TRBD1 as a possible D gene (6 bases). The V and J ends lost 4 bases and 5 bases respectively, with 20 bases between them. Germline-derived CDR1 and CDR2 are SNHLY and FYNNEI. The CDR3 extends over 16 amino acids. The DNA of the CDR3 is TGTGCCAGCAGTGCGGGAACAGGACAGTTCAGGGAGACCCAGTACTTC. Its translation: CASSAGTGQFRETQYF.